This T cell receptor beta chain was observed in a study of T cells in Graves' hyperthyroidism and ophthalmopathy. The CDR3 spans 15 residues. V was shortened by 2 bases and J by 0 bases, with 8 bases between the two germline ends. Germline loops: CDR1 SGDLS, CDR2 YYNGEE. Overall study results and limits: Onset of ophthalmopathy came a median roughly 6.9 months after the model predicted it. From stable hyperthyroidism, ophthalmopathy was set apart by a 13 V-J model. Most clonotypes expanded in the thyroid (above 0.001) were also present in blood.

Amplified TCR beta CDR3 regions came from RNA transcripts. The study used the HTBI primer set for a first-round RT-PCR of the TCR CDR3. TCRdb redid the calling of the multiplex PCR reads with MiXCR, one entry per CDR3 protein. The sample shows roughly 640,000 distinct CDR3 sequences, more than 15% of them seen only once. Those patients with uncontrolled infection, other autoimmune disease, pregnancy or lactation were excluded. Worth noting for this clonotype: Its antigen is unidentified.

The clonotype originates from a woman between 40 and 55 years old with Graves' ophthalmopathy. Sequenced input: blood. The chain has TRBV9 and TRBJ2-2, with a tentative D call TRBD2 (5 bases). CDR3 coding DNA: TGTGCCAGCAGCGTTTTTAGCGCGAACACCGGGGAGCTGTTTTTT. This translates into CASSVFSANTGELFF.